One sample yielded the 15 T cell receptor beta chains listed below, sequenced in a study of blood T cell repertoires in COVID-19. Clones were read by immunoSEQ multiplex PCR, and TCRdb kept only the in-frame ones, dropping some. This sample has around 150,000 clones; around 80% occur once, and the top ten carry 7.3%. Sequencing was done on a sample of PBMCs or T cells enriched from blood (not recorded which). These receptors were collected from a man aged 50 or older who had recovered from COVID-19.

The chain couples TRBV4-1 to TRBJ2-1; TRBD2 might be the D (6 bases). Germline V gene sequence: CDR1 MGHRA, CDR2 YSYEKL. The germline V and J ends were trimmed by 0 bases and 3 bases, with 12 bases remaining between them. The CDR3 contains 16 residues. CDR3 coding DNA: TGCGCCAGCAGCCAAGAAGGGGCGGGGAACTACAATGAGCAGTTCTTC. Translating it yields CASSQEGAGNYNEQFF.

V usage is TRBV2 and J usage is TRBJ1-6; no clear D gene. The CDR3 runs to 14 residues. Looked up from germline, CDR1 is SNHLY and CDR2 is FYNNEI. V shed 6 bases and J shed 7 bases, with 13 bases lying between them. The CDR3 coding sequence is TGTGCCAGCAGCGAGGCCCTCCCCAATTCACCCCTCCACTTT. This gives the protein CASSEALPNSPLHF.

CDR3 protein: CASSLMGRGNGYTF. CDR3 DNA sequence: TGTGCCAGCAGCTTGATGGGCAGGGGGAACGGCTACACCTTC. The chain is built from TRBV5-6 and TRBJ1-2, with 7 bases lining up with TRBD1. Germline loops: CDR1 SGHDT, CDR2 YYEEEE. V shed 1 base, J shed 8 bases, and the junction held 8 bases outside the gene matches. This CDR3 has 14 amino acids.

This clone was seen a single time. The chain uses TRBV4-2 and TRBJ1-5; tentative D call: TRBD1 (5 bases). The CDR3 extends over 15 amino acids. Germline V gene sequence: CDR1 LGHNA, CDR2 YNFKEQ. Trimming pared 1 base from V and 4 bases from J, leaving 11 bases between. The CDR3 reads CASSQVDGTNQPQHF. As DNA, the CDR3 is TGTGCCAGCAGCCAAGTGGACGGGACTAATCAGCCCCAGCATTTT.

The chain recombines TRBV7-8 with TRBJ2-1; TRBD2 matches at 11 bases. This CDR3 has 16 amino acids. V gave up 1 base and J gave up 4 bases; unmatched junction bases: 3. Germline loops: CDR1 SGHVS, CDR2 FQNEAQ. The CDR3 reads CASSLVSSGGYNEQFF. The CDR3 DNA sequence: TGTGCCAGCAGCTTAGTGTCTAGCGGGGGGTACAATGAGCAGTTCTTC.

The chain is built from TRBV30 and TRBJ1-3; no firm D call. The CDR3 runs 13 residues. V dropped 2 bases and J dropped 1 base, with 6 bases sitting between them. Germline lookup yields CDR1 GTSNPN and CDR2 SVGIG (reference sequence). CDR3 sequence: CAWSTTSGNTIYF. Here the CDR3 DNA reads TGTGCCTGGAGTACTACATCTGGAAACACCATATATTTT.

This clone showed up just a few times. The chain uses TRBV21-1 and TRBJ1-1. TRBV21-1 represents a pseudogene. CDR3 size: 15 residues. CDR3 region: CASSTRGGDFTEAFF. The CDR3 nucleotides read TGTGCCAGCAGCACCCGGGGGGGAGACTTCACTGAAGCTTTCTTT.

This rearrangement joins TRBV19 to TRBJ2-2, with TRBD2 matching 7 bases. The germline V gene encodes CDR1 LNHDA and CDR2 SQIVND (reference sequence). After removal of 7 bases from V and 0 bases from J, the junction contained 11 bases not matched to a gene. The CDR3 runs to 17 residues. CDR3 region: CASNRLAAFANTGELFF. CDR3 in DNA: TGTGCCAGTAATCGCCTAGCGGCGTTCGCGAACACCGGGGAGCTGTTTTTT.

The chain uses TRBV7-3 and TRBJ1-3, with 10 positions matching TRBD1. V dropped 5 bases and J dropped 0; count of bases not matched to a gene: 7. This CDR3 region has 17 residues. CDR1 and CDR2 (germline): SGHTA, FQGTGA. The CDR3: CASSPDRGPSSGNTIYF. CDR3 coding DNA: TGTGCCAGCAGCCCAGACAGGGGGCCTAGCTCTGGAAACACCATATATTTT.

This clone has a handful of counts. The chain recombines TRBV9 with TRBJ1-4; 7 bases are a match to TRBD1. The CDR3 contains 16 residues. Germline-derived CDR1 and CDR2 are SGDLS and YYNGEE. Germline trimming cut 0 bases from V and 0 bases from J; bases unmatched to any gene: 2. CDR3 sequence: CASSVATGATNEKLFF. DNA for the CDR3: TGTGCCAGCAGCGTAGCTACAGGGGCAACTAATGAAAAACTGTTTTTT.

The rearrangement uses TRBV4-3 and TRBJ2-7, with D perhaps TRBD1 (6 bases). Germline CDR1 reads LGHNA; CDR2 reads YSLEER. CDR3 length equals 13 residues. V was shortened by 2 bases and J by 4 bases, with 9 bases between the two germline ends. CDR3 in amino acids: CASSQSQGYEQYF. The DNA for the CDR3 is TGCGCCAGCAGCCAATCACAGGGTTACGAGCAGTACTTC.

The CDR3 DNA reads as TGTGCCAGCAGCCAAAAACCCCAGGGGACCGCTGGGGGCTACACCTTC. This translates into CASSQKPQGTAGGYTF. The chain carries TRBV7-8 and TRBJ1-2, with TRBD1 as a possible D gene (6 bases). The CDR3 loop spans 16 amino acids. Trimming pared 5 bases from V and 8 bases from J, leaving 24 bases between. Germline CDR1 reads SGHVS; CDR2 reads FQNEAQ.

The rearrangement links TRBV27 to TRBJ1-2; D might be TRBD1 (5 bases). The CDR3 is 13 amino acids. V was pared by 2 bases and J by 8 bases, with 12 bases between. Germline lookup yields CDR1 MNHEY and CDR2 SMNVEV (reference sequence). Here the CDR3 DNA reads TGTGCCAGCAGTTTAGCAGGGATTGGCGGCTACACCTTC. Translated, it gives CASSLAGIGGYTF.

This clone turned up a few times. The chain has TRBV21-1 and TRBJ1-6. TRBV21-1 is a documented pseudogene. This CDR3 spans 17 amino acids. DNA for the CDR3: TGTGCCAGCAAGCGGGACGTGGACACGGGGGATGATTCACCCCTCCACTTT. This gives the protein CASKRDVDTGDDSPLHF.

The genes are TRBV6-2 or TRBV6-3 and TRBJ2-2; D uncertain. This CDR3 comprises 14 residues. Trimming removed 2 bases at V and 4 bases at J, with 8 bases between. From germline, CDR1 is MNHEY and CDR2 SVGEGT. The CDR3 nucleotides read TGTGCCAGCAGTTACGCACAGTCCACCGGGGAGCTGTTTTTT. The encoded protein is CASSYAQSTGELFF.